This paragraph reports one T cell receptor beta chain. The data were taken from a study of cytomegalovirus exposure and HLA in healthy donors. With 60 Vbeta and 13 Jbeta primers, the PCR was carried out. The data were produced by immunoSEQ multiplex PCR, yet TCRdb's version contains in-frame clones alone and is incomplete. This table has 100,000 to 150,000 clones, just over 70% appearing once. V lost 3 bases and J lost 4, with 9 bases in between. Germline CDR1 SNHLY, CDR2 FYNNEI. CDR3 length: 13 residues. The sequence was collected from a woman in her sixties in good health and CMV-seropositive. The specimen sequenced was PBMCs. The chain employs TRBV2 and TRBJ1-1; unclear D gene. The CDR3 spells CASSDRGLTEAFF. Written as DNA, the CDR3 is TGTGCCAGCAGTGACAGAGGCCTCACTGAAGCTTTCTTT.